Reported below is one T cell receptor beta chain. Profiled with immunoSEQ multiplex PCR; TCRdb holds only in-frame clones, not every one. The repertoire includes 110,000 to 150,000 clones, about four fifths of them detected once, and 3.5% sits in the top ten. This CDR3 has 20 residues. Germline loops: CDR1 SGDLS, CDR2 YYNGEE. Trimming cost V 6 bases and J 0 bases; bases outside gene matches: 13. The data belong to a study of blood T cell repertoires in COVID-19. Study information: Acute-phase and convalescent COVID-19 samples originated in the United States, Italy and Spain.

Input material: peripheral blood. The sequence was collected from a man in his 70s who had recovered from COVID-19. The chain uses TRBV9 and TRBJ2-1; 15 bases are shared with TRBD2. The CDR3 reads CASTSGGLAGGYSSYNEQFF. The CDR3 nucleotides are TGTGCCAGCACCTCTGGGGGACTAGCGGGAGGCTATAGCTCCTACAATGAGCAGTTCTTC.